Below, 9 T cell receptor beta chains from the same sample are listed, as sequenced in a study of T cell repertoires in cytomegalovirus infection. Antigens of these TCRs are unknown. TCRdb re-derived calls from the reads in MiXCR, one entry per CDR3 protein. The table shows about 700,000 distinct CDR3 sequences, with around 31% occurring only once. The sequenced sample was cultured PBMCs, obtained from culture after CMV antigen stimulation. The receptors derive from a human donor in good health (CMV status not recorded). Some clones in this sample may be carry-over from other donors' samples.

The chain joins TRBV4-3 to TRBJ2-7, with D unclear. The germline V gene has CDR1 LGHNA and CDR2 YSLEER. The CDR3 spans 15 residues. The V end was cut by 2 bases, the J end by 0 bases, with 11 bases between. The CDR3 DNA reads TGCGCCAGCAGCCAAAGGGTGGGAAGCTCCTACGAGCAGTACTTC. This gives the protein CASSQRVGSSYEQYF.

The rearrangement joins TRBV7-9 to TRBJ1-2; maybe TRBD1 (6 bases). The CDR3 length is 15 residues. V lost 1 base and J 3 bases, leaving 12 bases between the germline ends. The germline gives CDR1 SEHNR, CDR2 FQNEAQ (reference sequence). Here the CDR3 reads CASSLGGGADYGYTF. As DNA, the CDR3 is TGTGCCAGCAGCTTAGGGGGGGGCGCGGACTATGGCTACACCTTC.

Ten or more counts support this clonotype. V and J are TRBV7-2 and TRBJ1-6, with 7 bases matching TRBD1. J was trimmed by 2 bases and V by 5 bases; bases with no gene match: 6. Germline-derived CDR1 and CDR2 are SGHTA and FQGNSA. The CDR3 runs 16 residues. CDR3 coding DNA: TGTGCCAGCAGCCCAAAGGACAGGACCTATAATTCACCCCTCCACTTT. It translates to CASSPKDRTYNSPLHF.

This chain uses TRBV6-2 or TRBV6-3 with TRBJ2-7; 12 bases align to TRBD2. The CDR3 totals 14 residues. Germline CDR1 is MNHEY and CDR2 is SVGEGT. J gave up 10 bases and V 2 bases, and 6 bases lay outside the gene matches. DNA of the CDR3: TGTGCCAGCAGTTACCCTGGACTAGCGGGGATACAGTACTTC. The encoded protein is CASSYPGLAGIQYF.

The V gene is TRBV7-2, the J gene TRBJ2-3; TRBD1 agrees at 9 bases. Trimming took 5 bases from V and 4 from J; bases not matched to a gene: 7. The CDR3 is made up of 15 amino acids. Germline assignment: CDR1 SGHTA and CDR2 FQGNSA. The CDR3 is CASSTRQGEPDTQYF. In DNA form, the CDR3 reads TGTGCCAGCAGCACCCGACAGGGGGAGCCAGATACGCAGTATTTT. Together with reference TRBV7-2 and TRBJ2-3, the CDR3 gives the full variable domain: GAGVSQSPSNKVTEKGKDVELRCDPISGHTALYWYRQSLGQGLEFLIYFQGNSAPDKSGLPSDRFSAERTGGSVSTLTIQRTQQEDSAVYLCASSTRQGEPDTQYFGPGTRLTVL.

There are many counts of this clonotype. This chain uses TRBV7-2 with TRBJ1-5, with unresolved D. V lost 4 bases and J 7 bases, leaving 11 bases between the germline ends. The CDR3 has 13 residues. Looked up from germline, CDR1 is SGHTA and CDR2 is FQGNSA. The chain's CDR3 is CASSSQDWQPQHF. Written as DNA, the CDR3 is TGTGCCAGCAGCTCCCAGGATTGGCAGCCCCAGCATTTT.

This clonotype was found a few times. A read error may explain this, as a much larger clone is one base away. This chain uses TRBV28 with TRBJ2-7; D not certain. With 3 bases removed from V and 5 bases from J, the gap between germline ends came to 5 bases. The germline V gene has CDR1 MDHEN and CDR2 SYDVKM. The CDR3 has 11 amino acids. This CDR3 is CASSFRDEQYF. The CDR3 nucleotides read TGTGCCAGCAGTTTTAGGGACGAGCAGTACTTC.

This rearrangement joins TRBV20-1 to TRBJ2-2, with D perhaps TRBD2 (6 bases). In germline, CDR1 is DFQATT, CDR2 SNEGSKA (reference sequence). The CDR3 has 15 residues. Trimming cost V 1 base and J 4 bases, with 13 bases left between them. CDR3: CSARAPGEFTGELFF. CDR3 nucleotide sequence: TGCAGTGCTAGAGCTCCGGGGGAGTTCACCGGGGAGCTGTTTTTT.

This clonotype was seen more than once but under ten times. The V and J genes are TRBV7-9 and TRBJ2-3, with D perhaps TRBD1 (7 bases). With 1 base removed from V and 6 bases from J, the gap between germline ends came to 17 bases. Germline V lookup: CDR1 SEHNR, CDR2 FQNEAQ (reference sequence). The CDR3 runs to 16 residues. The CDR3 nucleotides are TGTGCCAGCAGCTTAGGGTCCAGGGGGGCTATGGATACGCAGTATTTT. As protein: CASSLGSRGAMDTQYF.